The 17 T cell receptor beta chains below were found in one sample sequenced in a study of shared clonotypes between healthy human individuals. The table came from immunoSEQ multiplex PCR; TCRdb's copy has only in-frame clones and leaves some out. Of about 490,000 clones listed, less than 80% are singletons. Sample: PBMCs. These receptors all come from a woman aged 40-49 years in good health. Some clones in this sample may be carry-over from other donors' samples.

V usage is TRBV5-6 and J usage is TRBJ2-3; no reliable D call. V gave up 0 bases and J gave up 2 bases, with 16 bases separating them. The germline V gene has CDR1 SGHDT and CDR2 YYEEEE. CDR3 length: 17 amino acids. CDR3 nucleotide sequence: TGTGCCAGCAGCTTGGGAGCCAGGCAGTACATCACAGATACGCAGTATTTT. It translates to CASSLGARQYITDTQYF.

Comments on this clone: This sample includes further DNA sequences coding for the same CDR3. This chain joins TRBV18 and TRBJ2-3; 8 bases line up with TRBD1. With 1 base clipped from V and 0 bases from J, the junction kept 3 bases outside the gene matches. Germline lookup yields CDR1 KGHSH and CDR2 LQKENI. The CDR3 is 16 amino acids. The CDR3: CASSPRTGTSTDTQYF. The DNA for the CDR3 is TGTGCCAGCTCACCACGGACAGGGACTAGCACAGATACGCAGTATTTT. Full variable domain (rest looked up from reference TRBV18 and TRBJ2-3): NAGVMQNPRHLVRRRGQEARLRCSPMKGHSHVYWYRQLPEEGLKFMVYLQKENIIDESGMPKERFSAEFPKEGPSILRIQQVVRGDSAAYFCASSPRTGTSTDTQYFGPGTRLTVL.

Notes on this clone: Since a much larger clone is just one base distant, this may be a read error. The CDR3 sequence: CASSLWGYEQYF. The CDR3 DNA follows: TGTGCCAGCAGCTTGTGGGGCTACGAGCAGTACTTC. The rearrangement joins TRBV5-6 to TRBJ2-7, with D uncertain. Germline V CDR1 and CDR2: SGHDT, YYEEEE. The ends were cut back, 1 base at V and 3 bases at J, with 5 bases in the middle. This CDR3 comprises 12 residues.

The rearrangement links TRBV4-2 to TRBJ2-5; TRBD2 matches at 16 bases. The J call may be faulty, since TRBJ2-7 better matches the DNA end. This CDR3 has 19 residues. Germline V gene lookup returns CDR1 LGHNA and CDR2 YNFKEQ. CDR3 nucleotide sequence: TGTGCCAGCAGCCAAGATCAGGGACTAGCGGGAGGGGGTGTGTACGAGCAGTACTTC. It specifies CASSQDQGLAGGGVYEQYF.

The V and J genes are TRBV28 and TRBJ2-7, with TRBD1 matching 7 bases. The CDR3 has 15 residues. CDR1 and CDR2 (germline): MDHEN, SYDVKM. V lost 6 bases, J lost 2 bases, and 10 bases stayed unmatched. CDR3 DNA: TGTGCCAGCAGACTTGGGGGACAGCCAACCTACGAGCAGTACTTC. Translating gives CASRLGGQPTYEQYF. The full variable domain, with the rest looked up from reference TRBV28 and TRBJ2-7, is DVKVTQSSRYLVKRTGEKVFLECVQDMDHENMFWYRQDPGLGLRLIYFSYDVKMKEKGDIPEGYSVSREKKERFSLILESASTNQTSMYLCASRLGGQPTYEQYFGPGTRLTVT.

V and J are TRBV4-2 and TRBJ1-1; possible D gene TRBD1, 6 bases. With 0 bases removed from V and 5 bases from J, the gap between germline ends came to 10 bases. Germline-derived CDR1 and CDR2 are LGHNA and YNFKEQ. The CDR3 is 14 amino acids. CDR3 amino acids: CASSQEQGVTEAFF. The CDR3, as DNA: TGTGCCAGCAGCCAAGAACAGGGCGTAACTGAAGCTTTCTTT.

The chain has TRBV5-1 and TRBJ1-1; D possibly corresponds to TRBD1 (5 bases). The CDR3 sequence is 15 residues long. Germline CDR1 and CDR2: SGHRS and YFSETQ. V was trimmed by 6 bases and J by 4 bases, leaving 19 bases between them. The CDR3 is CASKPRGDLVTEAFF. The CDR3 region has the DNA TGCGCCAGCAAACCCCGGGGGGACCTCGTCACTGAAGCTTTCTTT.

The gene calls are TRBV28 and TRBJ1-5; 9 nucleotides align to TRBD1. The germline V gene has CDR1 MDHEN and CDR2 SYDVKM. The CDR3 totals 16 residues. The V segment lost 5 bases and the J segment 0 bases; nucleotides outside the gene matches: 5. For the CDR3, the DNA is TGTGCCAGCAGTCACAGGGGGCCGGGTAGCAATCAGCCCCAGCATTTT. Translation gives CASSHRGPGSNQPQHF.

V and J are TRBV5-8 and TRBJ2-3; D possibly corresponds to TRBD1 (6 bases). CDR1 and CDR2 from the germline V gene are SGHTS and YDEGEE. V gave up 3 bases and J gave up 0 bases, with 11 bases separating them. The CDR3 is made up of 15 amino acids. For the CDR3, the DNA is TGTGCCAGCAGCTCCACAGGGTTCAGCACAGATACGCAGTATTTT. Protein product: CASSSTGFSTDTQYF.

The rearrangement uses TRBV14 and TRBJ1-2; D is perhaps TRBD1 (6 bases). CDR3 length equals 15 residues. CDR1 SGHDN and CDR2 FVKESK come from the germline V gene. V lost 4 bases, J lost 2 bases, and 14 bases lay in between. CDR3 protein: CASSPMTGTNYGYTF. CDR3 DNA sequence: TGTGCCAGCAGCCCCATGACAGGAACCAACTATGGCTACACCTTC.

This clone was observed a few times. The genes are TRBV30 and TRBJ2-1; D remains ambiguous. The V gene's germline CDR1 is GTSNPN and CDR2 SVGIG (reference sequence). CDR3 length: 16 residues. V was clipped by 0 bases and J by 0 bases, with 12 bases between them. The CDR3: CAWSVPPDSSYNEQFF. CDR3 nucleotides: TGTGCCTGGAGTGTACCCCCAGATAGCTCCTACAATGAGCAGTTCTTC. The full variable domain, with the rest looked up from reference TRBV30 and TRBJ2-1, is SQTIHQWPATLVQPVGSPLSLECTVEGTSNPNLYWYRQAAGRGLQLLFYSVGIGQISSEVPQNLSASRPQDRQFILSSKKLLLSDSGFYLCAWSVPPDSSYNEQFFGPGTRLTVL.

In the case of this clone: One end of the junction fails to match germline, which may point to a read error. The chain has TRBV27 and TRBJ1-2; D possibly corresponds to TRBD1 (6 bases). Per germline, CDR1 MNHEY and CDR2 SMNVEV (reference sequence). The CDR3 has 17 amino acids. The CDR3 DNA follows: TGTGCCAGCAGCATTGCCCGAGGGACATTGATTAACTATGACTACACCTTC. Translation: CASSIARGTLINYDYTF.

The chain employs TRBV2 and TRBJ1-4, with D possibly TRBD1 on 5 matching bases. Germline V gives CDR1 SNHLY, CDR2 FYNNEI. This CDR3 is 15 amino acids long. Trimming pared 6 bases from V and 6 bases from J, leaving 17 bases between. The CDR3 DNA sequence: TGTGCCAGCAGCGGCCAGGGTGGGCCCCATGAAAAACTGTTTTTT. Translating gives CASSGQGGPHEKLFF. Together with reference TRBV2 and TRBJ1-4, the CDR3 gives the full variable domain: EPEVTQTPSHQVTQMGQEVILRCVPISNHLYFYWYRQILGQKVEFLVSFYNNEISEKSEIFDDQFSVERPDGSNFTLKIRSTKLEDSAMYFCASSGQGGPHEKLFFGSGTQLSVL.

The CDR3 nucleotides are TGTGCCAGCAGCCCCCGGACTAGCGGGGGGTTAGAGACCCAGTACTTC. It translates to CASSPRTSGGLETQYF. The chain recombines TRBV2 with TRBJ2-5; 14 nucleotides agree with TRBD2. V shed 6 bases, J shed 4 bases, and the junction held 7 bases outside the gene matches. Looked up from germline, CDR1 is SNHLY and CDR2 is FYNNEI. CDR3 length: 16 amino acids.

This rearrangement joins TRBV7-7 to TRBJ2-7; no clear D. CDR1 is SSHAT and CDR2 is FNYEAQ in the germline V gene (reference sequence). Trimming took off 1 base at V and 6 bases at J, with 10 bases between the two ends. CDR3 length equals 13 residues. Here the CDR3 reads CASSLDGRTEQYF. CDR3 nucleotide sequence: TGTGCCAGCAGCTTAGATGGCAGGACCGAGCAGTACTTC.

In this sample, this clone turned up once. The junction differs from germline at one of its ends, possibly a read error. The rearrangement links TRBV18 to TRBJ1-2; TRBD1 aligns across 9 bases. The CDR3 is 15 residues long. Germline V gene data show CDR1 as KGHSH and CDR2 as LQKENI. The CDR3 loop reads CASSLGTGRVYVYTF. In nucleotides, the CDR3 is TGTGCCAGCTCACTCGGGACAGGGCGGGTGTATGTCTACACCTTC.

This clone was observed once. V gene TRBV30 combines with J gene TRBJ2-1, with D possibly matching TRBD2 (5 bases). Looked up from germline, CDR1 is GTSNPN and CDR2 is SVGIG (reference sequence). The CDR3 runs 13 residues. V lost 1 base, J lost 8 bases, and 12 bases lay in between. The CDR3 here is CAWSAGLVDEQFF. The CDR3 nucleotides read TGTGCCTGGAGTGCTGGACTCGTGGATGAGCAGTTCTTC.